This T cell receptor beta chain emerged from a study of blood T cell repertoires in COVID-19. Looking at the study overall: Sites across the United States, Italy and Spain contributed samples from acute and convalescent COVID-19. The cDNA or gDNA used as material had been derived from T cells, B-cell-depleted T cells, or PBMCs.

CDR3 size: 15 residues. After removal of 8 bases from V and 4 bases from J, the junction contained 12 bases not matched to a gene. Germline-derived CDR1 and CDR2 are SGHAT and FQNNGV. Authors' data handling: Reference gene primers were amplified, and this amplification served to estimate nucleated cell counts. Only in-frame clones appear in the TCRdb table, and some are missing; sequencing was by immunoSEQ multiplex PCR. V and J calls and clone size are copied from that table; D and trimming were computed from the DNA. Of tens of thousands of clones in the sample, 84% were seen once. Sequenced sample: peripheral blood. The gene calls are TRBV11-2 and TRBJ2-5; 8 bases agree with TRBD1. The clonotype originates from a man between 65 and 79 years old with acute or convalescent COVID-19. Here the CDR3 reads CASGLGTGLRETQYF. The CDR3 nucleotides read TGTGCCAGCGGACTTGGGACAGGCCTCCGAGAGACCCAGTACTTC.